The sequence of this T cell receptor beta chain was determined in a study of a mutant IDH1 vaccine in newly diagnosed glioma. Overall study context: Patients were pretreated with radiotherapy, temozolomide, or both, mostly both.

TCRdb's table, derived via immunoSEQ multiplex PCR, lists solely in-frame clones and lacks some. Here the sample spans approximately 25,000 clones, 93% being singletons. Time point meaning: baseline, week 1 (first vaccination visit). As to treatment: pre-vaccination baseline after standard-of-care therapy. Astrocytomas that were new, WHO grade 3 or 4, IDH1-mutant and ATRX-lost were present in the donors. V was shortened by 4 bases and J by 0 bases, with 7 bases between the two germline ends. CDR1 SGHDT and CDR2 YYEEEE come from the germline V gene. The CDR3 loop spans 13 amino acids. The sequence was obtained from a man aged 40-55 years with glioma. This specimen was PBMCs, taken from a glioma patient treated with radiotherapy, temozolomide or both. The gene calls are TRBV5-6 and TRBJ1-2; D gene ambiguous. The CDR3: CASSQVANYGYTF. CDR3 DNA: TGTGCCAGCAGCCAAGTAGCTAACTATGGCTACACCTTC. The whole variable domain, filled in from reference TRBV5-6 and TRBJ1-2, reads DAGVTQSPTHLIKTRGQQVTLRCSPKSGHDTVSWYQQALGQGPQFIFQYYEEEERQRGNFPDRFSGHQFPNYSSELNVNALLLGDSALYLCASSQVANYGYTFGSGTRLTVV.